There are a few counts of the clone carrying this T cell receptor (beta chain). Sequencing used immunoSEQ multiplex PCR; TCRdb keeps in-frame clones, though not all of them. The sample consists of 45,000 or so clones, 85% to 90% of them appearing once. This sample is drawn from a study of blood T cell repertoires in COVID-19. As for the study in general: Researchers got acute and convalescent COVID-19 samples from the United States, Italy and Spain. PBMCs, B-cell-depleted T cells, or T cells were the source of the cDNA or gDNA that made up the material.

V lost 3 bases, J lost 6 bases, and 20 bases lay in between. Germline CDR1 and CDR2: WNHNN and SYGVQD (reference sequence). The CDR3 has 17 amino acids. The sequencing sample was made of peripheral blood. The sequence came from a middle-aged man with active COVID-19. The chain employs TRBV10-1 and TRBJ2-2; weak D call: TRBD1 (6 bases). CDR3 region: CASSDTRGRVVAGELFF. As DNA, the CDR3 is TGCGCCAGCAGTGATACTAGGGGGAGAGTAGTGGCCGGGGAGCTGTTTTTT.